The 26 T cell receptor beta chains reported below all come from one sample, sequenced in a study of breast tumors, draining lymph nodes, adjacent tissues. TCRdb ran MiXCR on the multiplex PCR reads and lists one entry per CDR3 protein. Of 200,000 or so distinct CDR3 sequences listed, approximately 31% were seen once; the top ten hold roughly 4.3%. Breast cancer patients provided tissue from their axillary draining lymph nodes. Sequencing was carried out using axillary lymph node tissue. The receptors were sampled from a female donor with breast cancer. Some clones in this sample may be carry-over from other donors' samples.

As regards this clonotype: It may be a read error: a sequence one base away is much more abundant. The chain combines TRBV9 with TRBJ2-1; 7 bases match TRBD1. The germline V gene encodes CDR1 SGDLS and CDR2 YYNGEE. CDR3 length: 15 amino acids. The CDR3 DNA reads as TGTGCCAGCAGCGTAGGGACAGGCGGCTACAATGGGCAGTTCTTC. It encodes CASSVGTGGYNGQFF.

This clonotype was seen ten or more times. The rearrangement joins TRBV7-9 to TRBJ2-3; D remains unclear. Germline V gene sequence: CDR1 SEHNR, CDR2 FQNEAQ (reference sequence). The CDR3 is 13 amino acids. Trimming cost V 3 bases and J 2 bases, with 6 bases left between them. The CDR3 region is CASSFGFTDTQYF. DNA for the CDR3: TGTGCCAGCAGCTTCGGCTTCACAGATACGCAGTATTTT.

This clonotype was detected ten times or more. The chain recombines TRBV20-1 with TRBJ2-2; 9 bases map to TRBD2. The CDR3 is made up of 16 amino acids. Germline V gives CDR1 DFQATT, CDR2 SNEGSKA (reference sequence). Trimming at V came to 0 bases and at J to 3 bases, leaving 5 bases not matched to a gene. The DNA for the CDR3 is TGCAGTGCTAGAGATCGGGCTAGCGGGGACACCGGGGAGCTGTTTTTT. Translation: CSARDRASGDTGELFF.

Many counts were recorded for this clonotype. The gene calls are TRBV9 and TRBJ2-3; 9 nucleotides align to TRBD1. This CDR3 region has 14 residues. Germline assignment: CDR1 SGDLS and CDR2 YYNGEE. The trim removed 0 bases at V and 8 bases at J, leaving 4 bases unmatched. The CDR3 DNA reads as TGTGCCAGCAGCGTAGGACAGGGGGGAACTACGCAGTATTTT. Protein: CASSVGQGGTTQYF. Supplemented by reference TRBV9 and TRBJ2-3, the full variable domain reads DSGVTQTPKHLITATGQRVTLRCSPRSGDLSVYWYQQSLDQGLQFLIQYYNGEERAKGNILERFSAQQFPDLHSELNLSSLELGDSALYFCASSVGQGGTTQYFGPGTRLTVL.

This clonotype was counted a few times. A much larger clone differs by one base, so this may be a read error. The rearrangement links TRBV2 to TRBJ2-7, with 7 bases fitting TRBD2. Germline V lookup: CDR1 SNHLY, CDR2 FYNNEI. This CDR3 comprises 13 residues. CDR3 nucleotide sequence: TGTGCCGGCAGTGTTTCGGGGGGCTACGAGCAGTACTTC. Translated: CAGSVSGGYEQYF.

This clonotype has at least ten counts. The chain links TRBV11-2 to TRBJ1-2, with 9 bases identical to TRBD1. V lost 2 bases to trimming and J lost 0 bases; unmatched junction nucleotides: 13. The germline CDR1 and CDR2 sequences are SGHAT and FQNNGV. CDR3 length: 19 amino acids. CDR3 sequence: CASSLYGGQGRGTNYGYTF. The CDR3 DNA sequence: TGTGCCAGCAGCTTATATGGAGGACAGGGGAGGGGAACTAACTATGGCTACACCTTC.

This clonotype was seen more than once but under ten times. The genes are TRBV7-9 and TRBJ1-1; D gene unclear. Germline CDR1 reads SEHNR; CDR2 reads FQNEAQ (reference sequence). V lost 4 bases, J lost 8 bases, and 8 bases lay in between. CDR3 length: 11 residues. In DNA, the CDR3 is TGTGCCAGCAGCTCGGGAAACGAAGCTTTCTTT. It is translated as CASSSGNEAFF.

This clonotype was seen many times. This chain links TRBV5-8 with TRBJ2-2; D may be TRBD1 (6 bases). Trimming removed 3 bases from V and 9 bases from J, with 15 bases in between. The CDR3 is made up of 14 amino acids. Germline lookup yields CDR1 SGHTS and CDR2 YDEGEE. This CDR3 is CASSSVGQTRELFF. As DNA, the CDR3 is TGTGCCAGCAGCTCGGTCGGACAGACGAGGGAGCTGTTTTTT.

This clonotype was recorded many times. The CDR3 sequence: CASSVDGGTNTGELFF. The DNA of the CDR3 is TGTGCCAGCAGCGTAGATGGAGGTACGAACACCGGGGAGCTGTTTTTT. The V call is TRBV9, the J call TRBJ2-2; a weak D match, TRBD2 (5 bases). CDR3 length: 16 amino acids. V was trimmed by 0 bases and J by 0 bases, leaving 9 bases between them. Germline V CDR1 and CDR2: SGDLS, YYNGEE. The full variable domain, completed using reference TRBV9 and TRBJ2-2, is DSGVTQTPKHLITATGQRVTLRCSPRSGDLSVYWYQQSLDQGLQFLIQYYNGEERAKGNILERFSAQQFPDLHSELNLSSLELGDSALYFCASSVDGGTNTGELFFGEGSRLTVL.

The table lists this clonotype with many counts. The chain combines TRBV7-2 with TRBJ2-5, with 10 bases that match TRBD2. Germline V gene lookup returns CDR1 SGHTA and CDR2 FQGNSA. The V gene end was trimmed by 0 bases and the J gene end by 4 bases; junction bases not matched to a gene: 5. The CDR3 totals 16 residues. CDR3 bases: TGTGCCAGCAGCTTAGCTCCAGCGGGGGGGTTAGAGACCCAGTACTTC. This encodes CASSLAPAGGLETQYF.

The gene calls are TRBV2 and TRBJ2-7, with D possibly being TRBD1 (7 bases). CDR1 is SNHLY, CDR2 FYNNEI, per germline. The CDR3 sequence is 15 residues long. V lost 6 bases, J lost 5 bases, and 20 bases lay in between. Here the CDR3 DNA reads TGTGCCAGCAGAAGGCGGCGGGACAGCCCGGACGAGCAGTACTTC. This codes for CASRRRRDSPDEQYF. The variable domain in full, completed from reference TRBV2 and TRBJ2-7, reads EPEVTQTPSHQVTQMGQEVILRCVPISNHLYFYWYRQILGQKVEFLVSFYNNEISEKSEIFDDQFSVERPDGSNFTLKIRSTKLEDSAMYFCASRRRRDSPDEQYFGPGTRLTVT.

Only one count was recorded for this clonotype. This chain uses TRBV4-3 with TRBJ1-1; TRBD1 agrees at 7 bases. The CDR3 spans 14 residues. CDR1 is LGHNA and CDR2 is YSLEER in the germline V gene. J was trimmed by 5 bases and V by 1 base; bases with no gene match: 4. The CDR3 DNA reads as TGCGCCAGCAGCCAAGGTAGGGGGCGGACTGAAGCTTTCTTT. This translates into CASSQGRGRTEAFF.

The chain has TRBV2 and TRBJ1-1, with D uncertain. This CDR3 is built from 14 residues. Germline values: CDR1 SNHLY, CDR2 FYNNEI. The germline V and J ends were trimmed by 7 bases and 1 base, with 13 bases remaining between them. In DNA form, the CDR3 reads TGTGCCAGCACTTTATGGACGGGGAACACTGAAGCTTTCTTT. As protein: CASTLWTGNTEAFF.

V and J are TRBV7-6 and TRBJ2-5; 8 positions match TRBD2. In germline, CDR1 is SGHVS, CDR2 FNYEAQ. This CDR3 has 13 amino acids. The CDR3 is CASPFSSGETQYF. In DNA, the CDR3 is TGTGCTAGTCCCTTCTCTAGCGGGGAGACCCAGTACTTC.

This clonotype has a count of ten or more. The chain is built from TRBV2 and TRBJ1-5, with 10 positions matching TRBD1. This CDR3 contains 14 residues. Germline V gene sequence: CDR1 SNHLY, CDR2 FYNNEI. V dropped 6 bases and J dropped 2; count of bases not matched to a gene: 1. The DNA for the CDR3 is TGTGCCAGCAGAGGGACAGGGGGCAATCAGCCCCAGCATTTT. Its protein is CASRGTGGNQPQHF.

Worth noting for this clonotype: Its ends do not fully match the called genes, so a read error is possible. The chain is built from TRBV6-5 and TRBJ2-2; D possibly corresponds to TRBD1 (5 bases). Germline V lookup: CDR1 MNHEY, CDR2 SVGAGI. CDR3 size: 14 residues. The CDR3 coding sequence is TGTGCCGGCAGTCTCCGGACACCAACCGGGGAGCTGTTTTTT. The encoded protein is CAGSLRTPTGELFF.

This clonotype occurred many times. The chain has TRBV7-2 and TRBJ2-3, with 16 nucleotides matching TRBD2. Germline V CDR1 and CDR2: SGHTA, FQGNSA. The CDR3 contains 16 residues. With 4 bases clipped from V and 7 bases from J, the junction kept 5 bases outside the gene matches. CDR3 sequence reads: CASSSPGLAGGNTQYF. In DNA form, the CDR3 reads TGTGCCAGCAGCTCCCCGGGACTAGCGGGGGGGAATACGCAGTATTTT.

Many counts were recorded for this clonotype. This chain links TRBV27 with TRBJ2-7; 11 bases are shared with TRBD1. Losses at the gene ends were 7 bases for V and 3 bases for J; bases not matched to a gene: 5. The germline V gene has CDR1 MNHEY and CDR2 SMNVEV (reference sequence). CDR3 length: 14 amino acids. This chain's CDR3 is CASTRTGGHYEQYF. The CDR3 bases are TGTGCCAGCACTAGGACAGGGGGCCACTACGAGCAGTACTTC.

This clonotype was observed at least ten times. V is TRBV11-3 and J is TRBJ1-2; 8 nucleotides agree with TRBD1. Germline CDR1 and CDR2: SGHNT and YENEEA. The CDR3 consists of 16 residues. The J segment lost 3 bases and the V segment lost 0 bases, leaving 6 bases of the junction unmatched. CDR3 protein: CASSLDRGREDYGYTF. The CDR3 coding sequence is TGTGCCAGCAGCTTAGACAGGGGGCGGGAAGACTATGGCTACACCTTC.

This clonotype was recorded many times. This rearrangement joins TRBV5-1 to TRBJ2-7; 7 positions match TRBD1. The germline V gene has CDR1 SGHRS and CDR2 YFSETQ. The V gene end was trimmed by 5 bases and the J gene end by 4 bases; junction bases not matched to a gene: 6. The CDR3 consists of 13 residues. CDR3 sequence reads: CASRRADRYEQYF. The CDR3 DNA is TGCGCCAGCAGAAGGGCGGACAGGTACGAGCAGTACTTC.

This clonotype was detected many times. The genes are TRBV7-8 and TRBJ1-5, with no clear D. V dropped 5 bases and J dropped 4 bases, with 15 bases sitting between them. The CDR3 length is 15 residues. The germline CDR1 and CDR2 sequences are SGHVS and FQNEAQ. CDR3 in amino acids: CASSLSRLVNQPQHF. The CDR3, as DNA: TGTGCCAGCAGCCTATCCCGGCTGGTTAATCAGCCCCAGCATTTT.

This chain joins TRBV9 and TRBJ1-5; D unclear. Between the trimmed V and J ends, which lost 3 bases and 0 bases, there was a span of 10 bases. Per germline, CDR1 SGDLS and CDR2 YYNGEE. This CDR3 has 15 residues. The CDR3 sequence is CASSASSVSNQPQHF. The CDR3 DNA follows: TGTGCCAGCAGCGCATCTTCGGTTAGCAATCAGCCCCAGCATTTT.

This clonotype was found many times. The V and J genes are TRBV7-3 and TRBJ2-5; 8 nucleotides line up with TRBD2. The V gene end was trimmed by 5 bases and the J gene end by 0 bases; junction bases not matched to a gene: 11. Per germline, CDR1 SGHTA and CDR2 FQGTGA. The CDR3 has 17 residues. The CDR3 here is CASSPRRRGEYQETQYF. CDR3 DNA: TGTGCCAGCAGCCCCCGAAGGCGGGGGGAATACCAAGAGACCCAGTACTTC. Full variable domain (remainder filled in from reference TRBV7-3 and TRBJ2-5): GAGVSQTPSNKVTEKGKYVELRCDPISGHTALYWYRQSLGQGPEFLIYFQGTGAADDSGLPNDRFFAVRPEGSVSTLKIQRTERGDSAVYLCASSPRRRGEYQETQYFGPGTRLLVL.

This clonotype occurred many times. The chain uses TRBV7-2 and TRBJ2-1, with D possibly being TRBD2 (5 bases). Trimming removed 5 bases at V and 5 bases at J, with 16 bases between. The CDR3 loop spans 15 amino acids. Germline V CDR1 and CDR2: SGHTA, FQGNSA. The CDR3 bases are TGTGCCAGCAGCACGGACTCACTACTGAACAATGAGCAGTTCTTC. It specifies CASSTDSLLNNEQFF.

The CDR3 region is CASSLAASGGYNEKLFF. Here the CDR3 DNA reads TGCGCCAGCAGCTTGGCCGCTAGCGGGGGGTACAATGAAAAACTGTTTTTT. The chain recombines TRBV5-1 with TRBJ1-4; possible D gene TRBD1, 5 bases. The germline V and J ends were trimmed by 0 bases and 5 bases, with 17 bases remaining between them. The CDR3 is 17 amino acids. Looked up from germline, CDR1 is SGHRS and CDR2 is YFSETQ.

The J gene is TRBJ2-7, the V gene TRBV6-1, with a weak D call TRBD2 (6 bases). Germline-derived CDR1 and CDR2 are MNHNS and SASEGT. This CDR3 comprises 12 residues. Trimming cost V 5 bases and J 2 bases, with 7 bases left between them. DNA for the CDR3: TGTGCCAGCAGTCGGGGGACCTACGAGCAGTACTTC. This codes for CASSRGTYEQYF.